This T cell receptor beta chain came from a study of cytomegalovirus exposure and HLA in healthy donors. Overall study results and limits: In a later analysis, a missense DCLRE1C variant was linked to TCR beta V- and J-gene trimming. Later work associated around 18,000 TCR beta sequences with HLA alleles at 0.05 false discovery rate.

In the PCR, 60 Vbeta and 13 Jbeta primers were used. Sequenced by immunoSEQ multiplex PCR; TCRdb stores in-frame clones only, minus some. The table lists about 150,000 clones, roughly 75% of them singletons. Note on this clone: Antigen specificity is unknown.

Germline CDR1 is LNHDA and CDR2 is SQIVND (reference sequence). V lost 5 bases and J lost 0; bases outside the gene matches: 6. The CDR3 is 17 residues long. Sequences were obtained from PBMCs. The sequence derives from a woman aged 45-59 years in good health and CMV-seropositive. This chain uses TRBV19 with TRBJ2-6, with 8 bases lining up with TRBD1. CDR3 region: CASSPGTGISGANVLTF. The CDR3 DNA follows: TGTGCCAGTAGTCCAGGGACAGGTATCTCTGGGGCCAACGTCCTGACTTTC.